Below, one TCR beta chain is given with its context. Its matching antigen is unknown. This sample stems from a study of shared clonotypes between healthy human individuals. General study points: Generally, estimated richness proved larger in naive subsets than it did in memory subsets.

The data were produced by immunoSEQ multiplex PCR, yet TCRdb's version contains in-frame clones alone and is incomplete. The sample yields over 1.4 million clones, approximately 97% seen once. CD4+ cells yielded CD45RA+ naive and CD45RA-negative memory subsets. The sequence was collected from a man aged 25 to 45 in good health. Material: naive CD4+ T cells sorted from blood. Documented subset: CD45RA+ positively selected.

CDR3: CASSLVPDTGSYTF. CDR3 DNA: TGCGCCAGCAGCTTGGTCCCAGACACGGGTAGCTACACCTTC. The chain couples TRBV5-1 to TRBJ1-2; the D is unclear. Germline values: CDR1 SGHRS, CDR2 YFSETQ. Trimming took 0 bases from V and 9 from J, leaving 15 bases between them. The CDR3 is 14 residues long.